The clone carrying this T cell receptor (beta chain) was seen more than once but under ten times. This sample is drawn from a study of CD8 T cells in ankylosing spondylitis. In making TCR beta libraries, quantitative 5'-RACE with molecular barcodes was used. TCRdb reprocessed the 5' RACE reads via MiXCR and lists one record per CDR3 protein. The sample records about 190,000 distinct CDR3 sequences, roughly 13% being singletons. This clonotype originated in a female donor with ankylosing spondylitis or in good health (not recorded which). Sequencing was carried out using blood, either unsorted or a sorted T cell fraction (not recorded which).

The CDR3 loop is CASSRGPGPSTDTQYF. The CDR3 nucleotides are TGTGCCAGCAGTCGCGGGCCAGGTCCTAGCACAGATACGCAGTATTTT. This chain joins TRBV2 and TRBJ2-3, with D possibly matching TRBD2 (5 bases). The CDR3 consists of 16 residues. Germline lookup yields CDR1 SNHLY and CDR2 FYNNEI. V was shortened by 5 bases and J by 0 bases, with 15 bases between the two germline ends. The complete variable domain, with remaining parts taken from reference TRBV2 and TRBJ2-3, reads EPEVTQTPSHQVTQMGQEVILRCVPISNHLYFYWYRQILGQKVEFLVSFYNNEISEKSEIFDDQFSVERPDGSNFTLKIRSTKLEDSAMYFCASSRGPGPSTDTQYFGPGTRLTVL.